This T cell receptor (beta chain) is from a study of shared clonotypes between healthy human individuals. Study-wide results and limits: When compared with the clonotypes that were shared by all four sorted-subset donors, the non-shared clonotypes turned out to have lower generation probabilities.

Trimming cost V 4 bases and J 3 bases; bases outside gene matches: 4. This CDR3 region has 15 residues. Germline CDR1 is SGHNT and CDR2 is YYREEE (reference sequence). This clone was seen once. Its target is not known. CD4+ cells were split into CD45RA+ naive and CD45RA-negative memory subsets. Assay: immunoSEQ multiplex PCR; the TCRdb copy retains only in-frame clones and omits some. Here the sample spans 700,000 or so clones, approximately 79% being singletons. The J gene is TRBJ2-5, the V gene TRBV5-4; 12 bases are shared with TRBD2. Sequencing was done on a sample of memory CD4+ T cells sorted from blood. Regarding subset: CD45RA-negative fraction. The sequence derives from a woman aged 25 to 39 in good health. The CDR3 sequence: CASSLRLAGEETQYF. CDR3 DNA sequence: TGTGCCAGCAGCCTACGACTAGCGGGAGAAGAGACCCAGTACTTC.